This TCR beta chain comes out of a study of beta chain features in type 1 diabetes. CDR3 length equals 12 residues. V was cut by 2 bases and J by 3 bases, with 6 bases left in between. The germline gives CDR1 SGHRS, CDR2 YFSETQ. What was sequenced were expressed TCRB transcripts, since all of the isolated RNA had been reverse transcribed. Sequencing was performed with immunoSEQ multiplex PCR; in TCRdb, only in-frame clones are kept and a portion is missing. The sample yields around 430,000 clones, over 25% seen once. The TCR originated in a man in his late teens or twenties in good health. The genes are TRBV5-1 and TRBJ2-7; D is possibly TRBD2 (6 bases). The sequenced material came from naive CD4+ T cells from blood. The CDR3 is CASSFGGYEQYF. The CDR3 DNA reads as TGCGCCAGCAGCTTCGGGGGCTACGAGCAGTACTTC. Supplemented by reference TRBV5-1 and TRBJ2-7, the full variable domain reads KAGVTQTPRYLIKTRGQQVTLSCSPISGHRSVSWYQQTPGQGLQFLFEYFSETQRNKGNFPGRFSGRQFSNSRSEMNVSTLELGDSALYLCASSFGGYEQYFGPGTRLTVT.